This T cell receptor beta chain was observed in a study of Graves' ophthalmopathy and Graves' hyperthyroidism. Study in general: At the time of initial diagnosis and before any treatment, peripheral blood was collected. Study-wide points: Ophthalmopathy cases were distinguished from stable hyperthyroidism by a 13-signature model, reaching approximately 87% sensitivity and about 81% specificity. Also, most clonotypes expanded in the thyroid above 0.001 frequency appeared in blood. The model's ophthalmopathy progression predictions had about 69% sensitivity and over 72% specificity.

This CDR3 has 16 residues. CDR1 and CDR2 from the germline V gene are DFQATT and SNEGSKA (reference sequence). About this clonotype: What it recognizes is unknown. Just one base apart from a much larger clone, this may be a read error.

RNA transcripts were the source from which TCR beta CDR3 regions were amplified. The first round was an RT-PCR with HTBI primers, and the second round was a multiplex PCR. In TCRdb, the multiplex PCR reads were re-called with MiXCR into one record per CDR3 protein. The sample consists of 620,000 or so distinct CDR3 sequences, 20% to 25% of them appearing once. The sample was peripheral blood. This clonotype was sampled from a woman under 30 with stable Graves' hyperthyroidism. Some clones in this sample may be carry-over from other donors' samples. The chain uses TRBV20-1 and TRBJ2-7; 10 nucleotides match TRBD1. This CDR3 is CSATTGNRDRGYEQDF. CDR3 sequence (DNA): TGCAGTGCTACCACGGGGAACCGGGACAGGGGCTACGAGCAGGACTTC.